The 8 T cell receptor beta chains listed next were all sequenced from one sample in a study of T cell repertoires in cytomegalovirus infection. TCRdb re-derived calls from the reads in MiXCR, one entry per CDR3 protein. The sample carries about half a million distinct CDR3 sequences, around 30% recorded once. These receptors have no known antigen. Sequences were derived from cultured PBMCs, sampled from culture after CMV antigen stimulation. The receptors were sampled from a human donor in good health (CMV status not recorded). Some clones in this sample may be carry-over from other donors' samples.

This clonotype was counted a few times. This rearrangement joins TRBV11-2 to TRBJ2-5; 8 bases match TRBD1. The length of the CDR3 is 14 residues. V shed 1 base, J shed 4 bases, and the junction held 2 bases outside the gene matches. Germline loops: CDR1 SGHAT, CDR2 FQNNGV. CDR3 region: CASSLVDRVETQYF. CDR3 DNA sequence: TGTGCCAGCAGCTTAGTGGACAGGGTAGAGACCCAGTACTTC.

This clonotype was counted at least ten times. The V call is TRBV7-2, the J call TRBJ2-7, with D uncertain. CDR3 size: 13 residues. Between the trimmed V and J ends, which lost 1 base and 4 bases, there was a span of 8 bases. Germline V gives CDR1 SGHTA, CDR2 FQGNSA. The CDR3 nucleotides are TGTGCCAGCAGCTTAGAACCGGGTTACGAGCAGTACGTC. This gives the protein CASSLEPGYEQYV.

The V gene is TRBV7-2, the J gene TRBJ2-1, with 7 bases aligning to TRBD2. J gave up 0 bases and V 5 bases, and 4 bases lay outside the gene matches. This CDR3 has 15 residues. Germline CDR1 is SGHTA and CDR2 is FQGNSA. The CDR3, as DNA: TGTGCCAGCAGCGATAGCGGGTACTCCTACAATGAGCAGTTCTTC. Translation gives CASSDSGYSYNEQFF.

This clonotype was found many times. V gene TRBV7-2 combines with J gene TRBJ1-1; D gene ambiguous. Trimming shortened V by 3 bases and J by 4 bases, and 6 bases separated the two germline ends. The length of the CDR3 is 12 residues. The germline V gene has CDR1 SGHTA and CDR2 FQGNSA. CDR3 sequence reads: CASSLLFTEAFF. The CDR3 DNA follows: TGTGCCAGCAGCTTGTTGTTCACTGAAGCTTTCTTT.

This chain uses TRBV4-2 with TRBJ2-5; unclear D gene. The CDR3 totals 13 residues. Trimming took 4 bases from V and 3 from J, leaving 9 bases between them. In germline, CDR1 is LGHNA, CDR2 YNFKEQ. This chain's CDR3 is CASSLSEEETQYF. The CDR3 nucleotides read TGTGCCAGCAGCCTCTCAGAGGAAGAGACCCAGTACTTC.

This clonotype was found many times. The chain links TRBV20-1 to TRBJ2-3, with a possible D match to TRBD2 (6 bases). This CDR3 spans 15 amino acids. Germline lookup yields CDR1 DFQATT and CDR2 SNEGSKA (reference sequence). The V end was cut by 0 bases, the J end by 2 bases, with 12 bases between. DNA for the CDR3: TGCAGTGCTAGAGATCTTCTAGCGAACACAGATACGCAGTATTTT. Protein: CSARDLLANTDTQYF.

The rearrangement joins TRBV20-1 to TRBJ2-7; 12 bases map to TRBD2. CDR1 is DFQATT and CDR2 is SNEGSKA in the germline V gene (reference sequence). Germline trimming cut 3 bases from V and 2 bases from J; bases unmatched to any gene: 5. CDR3 size: 15 residues. CDR3 in DNA: TGCAGTGCTAGGTGGCTAGCGGGAGGGCCCTACGAGCAGTACTTC. Protein: CSARWLAGGPYEQYF.

This chain joins TRBV19 and TRBJ2-3, with D unresolved. V lost 3 bases, J lost 5 bases, and 9 bases lay in between. Germline V gene data show CDR1 as LNHDA and CDR2 as SQIVND (reference sequence). This CDR3 comprises 13 residues. In DNA form, the CDR3 reads TGTGCCAGTAGTATCACAGAATTAGATACGCAGTATTTT. Protein: CASSITELDTQYF. Looking up the rest from reference TRBV19 and TRBJ2-3 gives the full variable domain: DGGITQSPKYLFRKEGQNVTLSCEQNLNHDAMYWYRQDPGQGLRLIYYSQIVNDFQKGDIAEGYSVSREKKESFPLTVTSAQKNPTAFYLCASSITELDTQYFGPGTRLTVL.